This section outlines one T cell receptor (beta chain) sequence together with its context. TCR alpha and beta CDR3 regions were amplified from RNA using iRepertoire nested multiplex PCR. TCRdb passed the multiplex PCR reads through MiXCR, listing each CDR3 protein once. The top ten hold around a quarter of the sample, which has approximately 140,000 distinct CDR3 sequences, around 25% seen once. The CDR3 spans 15 residues. The germline V gene encodes CDR1 SGHTA and CDR2 FQGNSA. The sample comes from a study of glioma-infiltrating T cells. The chain links TRBV7-2 to TRBJ2-7; 7 bases line up with TRBD1. The receptor was isolated from a human donor with low-grade glioma or glioblastoma, undergoing nonglioma brain surgery, or in good health (not recorded which). The sequenced material came from glioma tissue, nonneoplastic brain tissue, or PBMCs (not recorded which). The CDR3 sequence is CASILAGTDSYEQYV. CDR3 nucleotides: TGTGCCAGCATCTTAGCCGGGACAGACTCCTACGAGCAGTACGTC.